These 15 T cell receptor beta chains originate from one sample sequenced in a study of cytomegalovirus exposure and HLA in healthy donors. 13 Jbeta primers and 60 Vbeta primers were used for the PCR. Sequenced by immunoSEQ multiplex PCR; TCRdb stores in-frame clones only, minus some. Counted here are tens of thousands of clones, just under 85% occurring once; the ten biggest clones make up around 6%. Sequenced: PBMCs. All receptors come from a woman younger than 35 in good health and CMV-seropositive.

The V gene is TRBV5-1, the J gene TRBJ2-7; a possible D gene is TRBD1 (6 bases). Germline V CDR1 and CDR2: SGHRS, YFSETQ. Trimming took off 0 bases at V and 2 bases at J, with 12 bases between the two ends. This CDR3 is 15 amino acids long. The CDR3 DNA follows: TGCGCCAGCAGCTTGGGACCAGGGGATCCCTACGAGCAGTACTTC. Protein sequence: CASSLGPGDPYEQYF.

This chain joins TRBV7-9 and TRBJ1-4; D ambiguous. Trimming took 4 bases from V and 8 from J, leaving 11 bases between them. The CDR3 has 13 amino acids. Germline-derived CDR1 and CDR2 are SEHNR and FQNEAQ (reference sequence). The CDR3: CASSSRLGEKLFF. CDR3 nucleotides: TGTGCCAGCAGCTCACGACTCGGGGAAAAACTGTTTTTT. The full variable domain, with the rest looked up from reference TRBV7-9 and TRBJ1-4, is DTGVSQNPRHKITKRGQNVTFRCDPISEHNRLYWYRQTLGQGPEFLTYFQNEAQLEKSRLLSDRFSAERPKGSFSTLEIQRTEQGDSAMYLCASSSRLGEKLFFGSGTQLSVL.

The V and J genes are TRBV9 and TRBJ2-1, with 7 positions matching TRBD2. Germline loops: CDR1 SGDLS, CDR2 YYNGEE. Trimming cost V 0 bases and J 8 bases; bases outside gene matches: 11. This CDR3 spans 16 amino acids. This chain's CDR3 is CASSVVGLADLDEQFF. In DNA, the CDR3 is TGTGCCAGCAGCGTAGTGGGGCTAGCGGATTTAGATGAGCAGTTCTTC.

This chain's CDR3 is CASSVISDTQYF. The CDR3 coding sequence is TGTGCCAGCAGTGTCATTTCAGATACGCAGTATTTT. V is TRBV2 and J is TRBJ2-3; D ambiguous. CDR1 SNHLY and CDR2 FYNNEI come from the germline V gene. The ends were cut back, 4 bases at V and 4 bases at J, with 6 bases in the middle. This CDR3 spans 12 amino acids.

This chain links TRBV6-1 with TRBJ1-2; D unclear. The CDR3 spans 13 residues. V lost 3 bases and J lost 4, with 9 bases in between. Germline-derived CDR1 and CDR2 are MNHNS and SASEGT. The CDR3 spells CASSEVGAYGYTF. The CDR3, as DNA: TGTGCCAGCAGTGAGGTGGGAGCCTATGGCTACACCTTC.

The V call is TRBV11-3, the J call TRBJ2-7; 10 bases map to TRBD1. V dropped 4 bases and J dropped 5; count of bases not matched to a gene: 11. Germline V CDR1 and CDR2: SGHNT, YENEEA. This CDR3 region has 16 residues. In DNA form, the CDR3 reads TGTGCCAGCAGCTCTAGGGGACAGGGGAGGATGGACGAGCAGTACTTC. This translates into CASSSRGQGRMDEQYF.

The rearrangement joins TRBV11-2 to TRBJ2-1, with 10 bases that match TRBD2. Losses at the gene ends were 2 bases for V and 5 bases for J; bases not matched to a gene: 12. The CDR3 contains 18 residues. CDR1 is SGHAT, CDR2 FQNNGV, per germline. This CDR3 is CASSLSNSWTSGDNEQFF. In nucleotides, the CDR3 is TGTGCCAGCAGCTTATCAAACTCCTGGACTAGCGGAGACAATGAGCAGTTCTTC.

V gene TRBV10-2 combines with J gene TRBJ2-3; tentative D call: TRBD1 (5 bases). V lost 7 bases to trimming and J lost 4 bases, with 9 bases between them. The CDR3 spans 12 residues. Germline assignment: CDR1 WSHSY and CDR2 SAAADI. The CDR3 sequence: CASIRGADTQYF. In DNA form, the CDR3 reads TGCGCCAGCATAAGGGGTGCAGATACGCAGTATTTT.

This clone is a singleton in its sample. The V gene is TRBV5-4, the J gene TRBJ2-7; tentatively, D is TRBD2 (5 bases). The CDR3 covers 14 residues. The germline gives CDR1 SGHNT, CDR2 YYREEE (reference sequence). V lost 4 bases and J lost 7, with 18 bases in between. This chain's CDR3 is CASSEPGSRVEQYF. As DNA, the CDR3 is TGTGCCAGCAGCGAACCGGGATCCCGGGTAGAGCAGTACTTC.

The chain is built from TRBV2 and TRBJ1-1; 9 bases line up with TRBD1. After removal of 6 bases from V and 2 bases from J, the junction contained 7 bases not matched to a gene. Germline V gene sequence: CDR1 SNHLY, CDR2 FYNNEI. The CDR3 contains 15 residues. DNA for the CDR3: TGTGCCAGCAGACAGGGGGCTGTCGGAAACACTGAAGCTTTCTTT. It yields the protein CASRQGAVGNTEAFF.

This clone turned up a few times. The chain is built from TRBV7-9 and TRBJ1-1, with D possibly matching TRBD1 (5 bases). Trimming took off 4 bases at V and 3 bases at J, with 12 bases between the two ends. Germline V gene lookup returns CDR1 SEHNR and CDR2 FQNEAQ (reference sequence). This CDR3 has 14 residues. CDR3: CASSYSGRDTEAFF. CDR3 nucleotide sequence: TGTGCCAGCAGCTACTCAGGGAGGGACACTGAAGCTTTCTTT.

V gene TRBV7-3 combines with J gene TRBJ1-2, with no clear D. V lost 2 bases and J lost 8, with 12 bases in between. This CDR3 region has 13 residues. CDR1 and CDR2 (germline): SGHTA, FQGTGA. CDR3 residues: CASSLPDLRGYTF. CDR3 bases: TGTGCCAGCAGCTTACCTGACCTGAGGGGCTACACCTTC.

V is TRBV7-9 and J is TRBJ2-1, with TRBD2 matching over 9 bases. Per the germline V gene, CDR1 is SEHNR and CDR2 is FQNEAQ (reference sequence). The CDR3 totals 14 residues. The ends lost 8 bases at V and 2 bases at J; junction bases unmatched: 4. The CDR3 loop is CASGSGRTYNEQFF. The CDR3 coding sequence is TGTGCCAGCGGAAGCGGGAGGACCTACAATGAGCAGTTCTTC.

This clone was detected once. V and J are TRBV7-9 and TRBJ1-6; no definite D call. Trimming removed 11 bases at V and 7 bases at J, with 12 bases between. The CDR3 spans 12 residues. From germline, CDR1 is SEHNR and CDR2 FQNEAQ (reference sequence). CDR3 DNA: TGTGCCTCCGGTGCCCACAATTCACCCCTCCACTTT. Protein sequence: CASGAHNSPLHF. The full variable domain, with the rest looked up from reference TRBV7-9 and TRBJ1-6, is DTGVSQNPRHKITKRGQNVTFRCDPISEHNRLYWYRQTLGQGPEFLTYFQNEAQLEKSRLLSDRFSAERPKGSFSTLEIQRTEQGDSAMYLCASGAHNSPLHFGNGTRLTVT.

This chain connects TRBV9 to TRBJ2-5; 7 nucleotides align to TRBD2. The J call could be wrong; TRBJ2-7 is a better fit for the DNA end. Looked up from germline, CDR1 is SGDLS and CDR2 is YYNGEE. The length of the CDR3 is 14 residues. The CDR3 protein is CASSAGRSSYEQYF. The DNA for the CDR3 is TGTGCCAGCAGCGCCGGGAGGAGCTCCTACGAGCAGTACTTC.